This T cell receptor (beta chain) was recorded in a study of cytomegalovirus exposure and HLA in healthy donors. This PCR relied on a set of 60 Vbeta primers and 13 Jbeta primers. Libraries were prepared by immunoSEQ multiplex PCR; TCRdb keeps only in-frame clonotypes and omits some of them. The sample records about 200,000 clones, approximately 86% being singletons. Germline V gene lookup returns CDR1 LNHDA and CDR2 SQIVND (reference sequence). V was cut by 1 base and J by 4 bases, with 14 bases left in between. The CDR3 contains 16 residues. The sequence came from a woman aged 25 to 39 in good health and CMV-seronegative. The specimen was PBMCs. The rearrangement joins TRBV19 to TRBJ2-1; maybe TRBD1 (5 bases). The CDR3 loop reads CASSIGTRTPYNEQFF. Written as DNA, the CDR3 is TGTGCCAGTAGTATAGGGACACGGACCCCATACAATGAGCAGTTCTTC.